The rows below give T cell receptor beta chains drawn from one sample of a study of blood T cell repertoires in COVID-19. Sequencing used immunoSEQ multiplex PCR; TCRdb keeps in-frame clones, though not all of them. The data hold roughly 320,000 clones, with over 75% observed a single time. Sequenced sample: peripheral blood. The receptors originated from a human donor in a cohort sampled during active COVID-19. Each CDR3 is given with its conserved first and last residue. Each record gives: J gene, V gene, D gene, clone size, CDR3 DNA, CDR3 protein. A D gene is named only where the DNA matches it firmly. Some rows have no size entry. The others give once, few or many, or a class for an expanded clone.

j_gene: TRBJ1-5; v_gene: TRBV9; d_gene: NA; abundance: few; CDR3nt: TGTGCCAGCAGCGTAGGGGAGAACAGTCAGCCCCAGCATTTT; CDR3aa: CASSVGENSQPQHF
j_gene: TRBJ2-7; v_gene: TRBV7-2; d_gene: NA; abundance: NA; CDR3nt: TGTGCCAGCAGCTTACAGGCAATTTACGAGCAGTACTTC; CDR3aa: CASSLQAIYEQYF
j_gene: TRBJ2-1; v_gene: TRBV6-6; d_gene: TRBD2; abundance: NA; CDR3nt: TGTGCCAGCAGCCGAGCCCTAGCGGGGGGCGCCATTGGCTCCTACAATGAGCAGTTCTTC; CDR3aa: CASSRALAGGAIGSYNEQFF
j_gene: TRBJ1-1; v_gene: TRBV5-6; d_gene: TRBD1; abundance: NA; CDR3nt: TGTGCCAGCAGTTTGACTTACAGGGGACGGGACACTGAAGCTTTCTTT; CDR3aa: CASSLTYRGRDTEAFF
j_gene: TRBJ1-2; v_gene: TRBV25-1; d_gene: NA; abundance: NA; CDR3nt: TGTGCCAGCAGTGAATCCGGCAGGGCTAACTATGGCTACACCTTC; CDR3aa: CASSESGRANYGYTF
j_gene: TRBJ2-3; v_gene: TRBV10-3; d_gene: TRBD2; abundance: NA; CDR3nt: TGTGCCATCCGCCTAGGAAGCGGGGGAAGCACAGATACGCAGTATTTT; CDR3aa: CAIRLGSGGSTDTQYF
j_gene: TRBJ1-3; v_gene: TRBV5-1; d_gene: NA; abundance: many; CDR3nt: TGCGCCAGCAGCTTCGCCCAGGGTGGAAACACCATATATTTT; CDR3aa: CASSFAQGGNTIYF
j_gene: TRBJ2-7; v_gene: TRBV24-1; d_gene: NA; abundance: NA; CDR3nt: TGTGCCACCAGTGATTTTCGACAGCCATACGAGCAGTACTTC; CDR3aa: CATSDFRQPYEQYF
j_gene: TRBJ1-3; v_gene: TRBV7-8; d_gene: TRBD1; abundance: NA; CDR3nt: TGTGCCAGCAGGTACAGGGGGTCCGGAAACACCATATATTTT; CDR3aa: CASRYRGSGNTIYF
j_gene: TRBJ1-2; v_gene: TRBV24-1; d_gene: NA; abundance: NA; CDR3nt: TGTGCCACCAGTGACGTACGCCGGAACTATGGCTACACCTTC; CDR3aa: CATSDVRRNYGYTF
j_gene: TRBJ1-1; v_gene: TRBV11-2; d_gene: NA; abundance: NA; CDR3nt: TGTGCCAGCAGCTTAGGTGGTCCGGGTTCGGGAGCTTTCTTT; CDR3aa: CASSLGGPGSGAFF
j_gene: TRBJ1-2; v_gene: TRBV29-1; d_gene: NA; abundance: NA; CDR3nt: TGCAGCGTTCCAGGGGTAGGGGGCTACACCTTC; CDR3aa: CSVPGVGGYTF
j_gene: TRBJ2-7; v_gene: TRBV7-2; d_gene: NA; abundance: NA; CDR3nt: TGTGCCAGCAGCTTCAACCTCGGGGTTCAGGACGAGCAGTACTTC; CDR3aa: CASSFNLGVQDEQYF
j_gene: TRBJ2-7; v_gene: TRBV21-1; d_gene: NA; abundance: NA; CDR3nt: TGTGCCAAGTCGGGTTACGAGCAGTACTTC; CDR3aa: CAKSGYEQYF
j_gene: TRBJ2-7; v_gene: TRBV2; d_gene: NA; abundance: NA; CDR3nt: TGTGCCAGTGTATTGTACGAGCAGTACTTC; CDR3aa: CASVLYEQYF
j_gene: TRBJ1-3; v_gene: TRBV29-1; d_gene: NA; abundance: NA; CDR3nt: TGCAGCGTCACACCTCCCAGGGAAGACACCATATATTTT; CDR3aa: CSVTPPREDTIYF
j_gene: TRBJ2-3; v_gene: TRBV24-1; d_gene: TRBD1; abundance: NA; CDR3nt: TGTGCCACCAGTGATCCGAGGACAGGGGGAACAGATACGCAGTATTTT; CDR3aa: CATSDPRTGGTDTQYF
j_gene: TRBJ2-2; v_gene: TRBV2; d_gene: NA; abundance: NA; CDR3nt: TGTGCCAGCAGTGAACGGCGGTCGAACACCGGGGAGCTGTTTTTT; CDR3aa: CASSERRSNTGELFF
j_gene: TRBJ2-1; v_gene: TRBV24-1; d_gene: TRBD1; abundance: NA; CDR3nt: TGTGCCACCAGTGATCAGGGGGCGCGACGGTACAATGAGCAGTTCTTC; CDR3aa: CATSDQGARRYNEQFF
j_gene: TRBJ1-1; v_gene: TRBV27; d_gene: NA; abundance: NA; CDR3nt: TGTGCCAGCGGCAGGGGTAACACTGAAGCTTTCTTT; CDR3aa: CASGRGNTEAFF
j_gene: TRBJ1-5; v_gene: TRBV27; d_gene: TRBD1; abundance: NA; CDR3nt: TGTGCCAGCAGGACAGGGGGCTACGGCAATCAGCCCCAGCATTTT; CDR3aa: CASRTGGYGNQPQHF
j_gene: TRBJ2-1; v_gene: TRBV20-1; d_gene: TRBD2; abundance: many; CDR3nt: TGCAGTGCAAGTCCGGGACTAGCGGGGGGGTCTTACAATGAGCAGTTCTTC; CDR3aa: CSASPGLAGGSYNEQFF
j_gene: TRBJ1-2; v_gene: TRBV5-1; d_gene: NA; abundance: NA; CDR3nt: TGCGCCAGCAGCGCTCGGGGGGCCGACTATGGCTACACCTTC; CDR3aa: CASSARGADYGYTF
j_gene: TRBJ1-5; v_gene: TRBV15; d_gene: NA; abundance: once; CDR3nt: TGTGCCACCAGCAAGGAGGGGGGGTACCAGCCCCAGCATTTT; CDR3aa: CATSKEGGYQPQHF
j_gene: TRBJ2-7; v_gene: TRBV25-1; d_gene: NA; abundance: few; CDR3nt: TGTGCCAGCAGTGATCGGACAGCCAAGCTCTACGAGCAGTACTTC; CDR3aa: CASSDRTAKLYEQYF
j_gene: TRBJ1-6; v_gene: TRBV19; d_gene: NA; abundance: NA; CDR3nt: TGTGCCAGTAGAACATACAGCTCCTATAATTCACCCCTCCACTTT; CDR3aa: CASRTYSSYNSPLHF
j_gene: TRBJ1-4; v_gene: TRBV6-2/TRBV6-3; d_gene: NA; abundance: NA; CDR3nt: TGTGCCAGCAGTTACTTGCTTGGGGGCACCCCTAATGAAAAACTGTTTTTT; CDR3aa: CASSYLLGGTPNEKLFF
j_gene: TRBJ2-1; v_gene: TRBV24-1; d_gene: NA; abundance: NA; CDR3nt: TGTGCCACCAGTGAGGGCAGCCCGAGCTCCTACAATGAGCAGTTCTTC; CDR3aa: CATSEGSPSSYNEQFF
j_gene: TRBJ1-5; v_gene: TRBV5-5; d_gene: NA; abundance: NA; CDR3nt: TGTGCCAGCAGCCCTGACAGCTATAGCAATCAGCCCCAGCATTTT; CDR3aa: CASSPDSYSNQPQHF